Presented here are 5 T cell receptor beta chains from one specimen sequenced in a study of blood T cell repertoires in COVID-19. The data were produced by immunoSEQ multiplex PCR, yet TCRdb's version contains in-frame clones alone and is incomplete. The sample lists tens of thousands of clones, 80% occurring once. The sample was peripheral blood. The origin of the receptors is a man in his sixties with acute or convalescent COVID-19.

The chain has TRBV14 and TRBJ2-7, with D maybe TRBD2 (6 bases). Per the germline V gene, CDR1 is SGHDN and CDR2 is FVKESK. Trimming left V 0 bases short and J 3 bases short, with 6 bases between. The CDR3 loop spans 13 amino acids. The chain's CDR3 is CASSQERGYEQYF. The CDR3 coding sequence is TGTGCCAGCAGCCAAGAGCGGGGCTACGAGCAGTACTTC.

The chain has TRBV28 and TRBJ1-4, with unresolved D. V lost 11 bases, J lost 2 bases, and 12 bases lay in between. This CDR3 has 13 residues. Germline V gene lookup returns CDR1 MDHEN and CDR2 SYDVKM. For the CDR3, the DNA is TGTGCCGTGCGGGGAGGGACTAATGAAAAACTGTTTTTT. Encoded protein: CAVRGGTNEKLFF.

This chain uses TRBV4-1 with TRBJ1-5, with unresolved D. The germline CDR1 and CDR2 sequences are MGHRA and YSYEKL. V shed 6 bases and J shed 4 bases, with 19 bases lying between them. CDR3 size: 16 residues. The CDR3 region has the DNA TGCGCCAGCAGGAAGCGTGCCGAGACGGCTAATCAGCCCCAGCATTTT. This gives the protein CASRKRAETANQPQHF.

The chain combines TRBV3-1 (or the pseudogene TRBV3-2) with TRBJ2-5; D gene uncertain. The CDR3 is 17 amino acids. With 4 bases removed from V and 5 bases from J, the gap between germline ends came to 23 bases. Germline CDR1 LGHDT, CDR2 YNNKEL (reference sequence). CDR3 amino acids: CASSPTIGRLGGETQYF. The CDR3 DNA sequence: TGTGCCAGCAGCCCGACAATTGGGCGCCTCGGTGGGGAGACCCAGTACTTC.

This clone is a singleton in its sample. J is TRBJ2-7 and V is TRBV28; a weak D match, TRBD2 (6 bases). Trimming shortened V by 4 bases and J by 4 bases, and 17 bases separated the two germline ends. CDR3 length: 15 amino acids. Germline V gives CDR1 MDHEN, CDR2 SYDVKM. CDR3 DNA sequence: TGTGCCAGCAGTTCCAATCAGGGAGGAGGATACGAGCAGTACTTC. It yields the protein CASSSNQGGGYEQYF.